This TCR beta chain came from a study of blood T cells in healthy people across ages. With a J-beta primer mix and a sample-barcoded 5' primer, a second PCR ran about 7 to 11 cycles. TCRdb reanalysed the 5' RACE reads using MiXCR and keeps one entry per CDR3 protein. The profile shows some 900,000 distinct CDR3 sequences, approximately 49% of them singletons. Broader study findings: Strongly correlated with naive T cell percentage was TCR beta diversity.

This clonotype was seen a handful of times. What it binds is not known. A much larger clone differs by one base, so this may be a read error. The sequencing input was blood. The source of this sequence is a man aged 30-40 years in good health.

CDR3 nucleotide sequence: TGTGCCAGCAGCGTATACTCGGCCCCCTACGAGCAGTACTTC. Protein sequence: CASSVYSAPYEQYF. The chain couples TRBV7-3 to TRBJ2-7; D gene uncertain. CDR1 and CDR2 from the germline V gene are SGHTA and FQGTGA. V lost 5 bases to trimming and J lost 2 bases, with 13 bases between them. This CDR3 region has 14 residues.